The 21 T cell receptor beta chains reported below all come from one sample, sequenced in a study of identical twins. Each CDR3 protein is one row after TCRdb ran MiXCR on the 5' RACE reads. The sample carries 540,000 or so distinct CDR3 sequences, 20% to 25% recorded once. This sample was shared with a second study, whose subject was yellow fever vaccine responses in identical twins.

Sequencing used CD4+ T cells sorted from blood. The receptors stem from a woman between 18 and 29 years old in good health.

J is TRBJ1-2 and V is TRBV7-9; 12 bases line up with TRBD1. CDR1 is SEHNR, CDR2 FQNEAQ, per germline (reference sequence). V shed 4 bases and J 8 bases; nucleotides not matched to a gene: 11. CDR3 length equals 16 residues. The chain's CDR3 is CASSYPPGQGAKGYTF. CDR3 coding DNA: TGTGCCAGCAGCTACCCCCCGGGACAGGGGGCCAAAGGCTACACCTTC. The full variable domain, with the rest looked up from reference TRBV7-9 and TRBJ1-2, is DTGVSQNPRHKITKRGQNVTFRCDPISEHNRLYWYRQTLGQGPEFLTYFQNEAQLEKSRLLSDRFSAERPKGSFSTLEIQRTEQGDSAMYLCASSYPPGQGAKGYTFGSGTRLTVV.

This clonotype was detected a few times. This chain connects TRBV29-1 to TRBJ2-1; 10 bases are shared with TRBD1. Germline values: CDR1 SQVTM, CDR2 ANQGSEA. The CDR3 loop spans 13 amino acids. J lost 7 bases, V lost 6 bases, and 6 bases had no gene match. The CDR3, as DNA: TGCAGCGTACGACAGGGGGCTGGGAATGAGCAGTTCTTC. It translates to CSVRQGAGNEQFF.

This clonotype has at least ten counts. This chain connects TRBV10-3 to TRBJ2-7; 10 nucleotides match TRBD2. The ends lost 6 bases at V and 5 bases at J; junction bases unmatched: 10. The length of the CDR3 is 15 residues. Germline V gene sequence: CDR1 ENHRY, CDR2 SYGVKD. The CDR3 bases are TGTGCCATCAGACGAGGACTAGCGGTCGGCGACGAGCAGTACTTC. Translated: CAIRRGLAVGDEQYF.

This clonotype turned up a few times. The chain is built from TRBV20-1 and TRBJ2-3; D uncertain. This CDR3 region has 12 residues. V was cut by 7 bases and J by 6 bases, with 14 bases left in between. Germline CDR1 DFQATT, CDR2 SNEGSKA (reference sequence). The CDR3 is CSVPRSTDTQYF. CDR3 coding DNA: TGCAGTGTTCCACGGTCAACGGATACGCAGTATTTT.

Many counts were recorded for this clonotype. This chain links TRBV5-1 with TRBJ2-7, with 7 bases identical to TRBD2. After removal of 6 bases from V and 2 bases from J, the junction contained 5 bases not matched to a gene. The CDR3 loop spans 13 amino acids. Per the germline V gene, CDR1 is SGHRS and CDR2 is YFSETQ. CDR3 sequence reads: CASKRDHAYEQYF. The CDR3 nucleotides are TGCGCCAGCAAGCGGGATCATGCCTACGAGCAGTACTTC.

The chain joins TRBV7-3 to TRBJ2-7; D possibly corresponds to TRBD1 (6 bases). Germline V lookup: CDR1 SGHTA, CDR2 FQGTGA. There are 14 residues in the CDR3. Trimming took off 2 bases at V and 0 bases at J, with 8 bases between the two ends. The CDR3 nucleotides read TGTGCCAGCAGCTTAGACAGGAACTCCTACGAGCAGTACTTC. It yields the protein CASSLDRNSYEQYF.

The table lists this clonotype with many counts. The rearrangement links TRBV27 to TRBJ2-1; 9 nucleotides line up with TRBD1. This CDR3 has 15 amino acids. J gave up 7 bases and V 1 base, and 5 bases lay outside the gene matches. The germline V gene has CDR1 MNHEY and CDR2 SMNVEV (reference sequence). DNA of the CDR3: TGTGCCAGCAGTTTATTACAGGGGGCAGGAAATGAGCAGTTCTTC. It yields the protein CASSLLQGAGNEQFF.

This sequence joins TRBV7-8 and TRBJ2-5; 14 bases fit TRBD2. CDR1 is SGHVS and CDR2 is FQNEAQ in the germline V gene. V lost 5 bases, J lost 1 base, and 3 bases stayed unmatched. The CDR3 spans 16 residues. Written as DNA, the CDR3 is TGTGCCAGCAGCGCAGGACTAGCGGGAGGCCAAGAGACCCAGTACTTC. Residues: CASSAGLAGGQETQYF. The variable domain in full, completed from reference TRBV7-8 and TRBJ2-5, reads GAGVSQSPRYKVAKRGQDVALRCDPISGHVSLFWYQQALGQGPEFLTYFQNEAQLDKSGLPSDRFFAERPEGSVSTLKIQRTQQEDSAVYLCASSAGLAGGQETQYFGPGTRLLVL.

The rearrangement joins TRBV7-2 to TRBJ2-1; 12 nucleotides line up with TRBD2. V shed 3 bases and J 6 bases; nucleotides not matched to a gene: 3. Germline lookup yields CDR1 SGHTA and CDR2 FQGNSA. The CDR3 is 15 amino acids. The CDR3 protein is CASSFPSGRANEQFF. The CDR3 coding sequence is TGTGCCAGCAGCTTCCCTAGCGGGAGGGCCAATGAGCAGTTCTTC.

The table lists this clonotype with a few counts. The chain carries TRBV7-2 and TRBJ2-7, with D possibly being TRBD1 (5 bases). Trimming stripped 6 bases from V and 3 bases from J, with 18 bases between. CDR3 size: 15 residues. Germline V gene data show CDR1 as SGHTA and CDR2 as FQGNSA. DNA of the CDR3: TGTGCCAGCAGACAGGACGGAAACCCAGGCTACGAGCAGTACTTC. This codes for CASRQDGNPGYEQYF.

The rearrangement joins TRBV5-1 to TRBJ2-1, with D perhaps TRBD1 (7 bases). The CDR3 has 15 residues. Between the trimmed V and J ends, which lost 0 bases and 7 bases, there was a span of 14 bases. Per the germline V gene, CDR1 is SGHRS and CDR2 is YFSETQ. The CDR3 region has the DNA TGCGCCAGCAGCTTGGAGGGCAGGGGGGAGAATGAGCAGTTCTTC. Its protein is CASSLEGRGENEQFF.

The chain is built from TRBV24-1 and TRBJ2-1; D is ambiguous. The germline V gene has CDR1 KGHDR and CDR2 SFDVKD. The V end lost 5 bases, the J end lost 4 bases, and 2 bases lay between the germline ends. The CDR3 contains 11 residues. CDR3 in amino acids: CATSGYNEQFF. The CDR3 DNA follows: TGTGCCACCAGTGGGTACAATGAGCAGTTCTTC.

This clonotype was seen a few times. The chain uses TRBV4-1 and TRBJ2-7; 7 nucleotides align to TRBD2. J lost 2 bases, V lost 0 bases, and 25 bases had no gene match. Germline assignment: CDR1 MGHRA and CDR2 YSYEKL. This CDR3 spans 22 amino acids. Written as DNA, the CDR3 is TGCGCCAGCAGCCAAGAGGGAGGGTTGGAGCGGGGATGGGGATCGCTGACCTACGAGCAGTACTTC. Its protein is CASSQEGGLERGWGSLTYEQYF.

The V call is TRBV18, the J call TRBJ2-2; D unclear. The CDR3 covers 15 residues. Germline V gene sequence: CDR1 KGHSH, CDR2 LQKENI. V was cut by 6 bases and J by 3 bases, with 14 bases left in between. DNA of the CDR3: TGTGCCAGCTCGCCAACCGTGGGGTACACCGGGGAGCTGTTTTTT. It is translated as CASSPTVGYTGELFF.

V is TRBV7-8 and J is TRBJ2-5; no firm D call. The V end was cut by 1 base, the J end by 5 bases, with 8 bases between. Germline CDR1 is SGHVS and CDR2 is FQNEAQ. This CDR3 has 13 amino acids. DNA for the CDR3: TGTGCCAGCAGCTTAGGACTGATGGAGACCCAGTACTTC. As protein: CASSLGLMETQYF.

The gene calls are TRBV20-1 and TRBJ2-1; TRBD2 matches at 8 bases. This CDR3 spans 16 amino acids. Germline CDR1 is DFQATT and CDR2 is SNEGSKA (reference sequence). With V trimmed by 0 bases and J by 6 bases, 10 bases remained unmatched. In nucleotides, the CDR3 is TGCAGTGCTAGAGATGGGACTAGTCCTAGCCCCAATGAGCAGTTCTTC. This translates into CSARDGTSPSPNEQFF.

This clonotype occurred many times. The chain couples TRBV4-1 to TRBJ2-7; TRBD2 matches at 10 bases. Germline values: CDR1 MGHRA, CDR2 YSYEKL. The trim removed 0 bases at V and 4 bases at J, leaving 9 bases unmatched. CDR3 size: 17 residues. The chain's CDR3 is CASSQDAASGSIYEQYF. The CDR3 coding sequence is TGCGCCAGCAGCCAAGACGCCGCTAGCGGGAGTATATACGAGCAGTACTTC.

The gene calls are TRBV5-1 and TRBJ2-1; weak D call: TRBD1 (6 bases). The CDR3 spans 16 residues. In germline, CDR1 is SGHRS, CDR2 YFSETQ. Between the trimmed V and J ends, which lost 4 bases and 9 bases, there was a span of 23 bases. CDR3 in DNA: TGCGCCAGCAGCCCCCCCTCGGGGCAGGGCAGGGGTGAGCAGTTCTTC. Residues: CASSPPSGQGRGEQFF.

V usage is TRBV4-1 and J usage is TRBJ2-1, with 9 bases matching TRBD2. From germline, CDR1 is MGHRA and CDR2 YSYEKL. Trimming removed 3 bases from V and 1 base from J; junction bases left unmatched: 4. CDR3 length: 16 amino acids. Here the CDR3 reads CASSHSAGGSYNEQFF. The CDR3 DNA sequence: TGCGCCAGCAGCCATAGTGCGGGGGGGTCCTACAATGAGCAGTTCTTC.

This clonotype was detected a few times. The chain combines TRBV6-2 or TRBV6-3 with TRBJ2-7; D may be TRBD2 (5 bases). Trimming removed 10 bases from V and 7 bases from J, with 26 bases in between. The CDR3 runs to 15 residues. The V gene's germline CDR1 is MNHEY and CDR2 SVGEGT. CDR3 region: CATQGRSRALWEQYF. In DNA, the CDR3 is TGTGCCACCCAAGGGAGAAGTAGGGCCCTCTGGGAGCAGTACTTC.

V and J are TRBV15 and TRBJ1-1, with D possibly being TRBD1 (5 bases). This CDR3 has 13 residues. The V gene's germline CDR1 is LNHNV and CDR2 YYDKDF (reference sequence). Between the trimmed V and J ends, which lost 8 bases and 4 bases, there was a span of 14 bases. CDR3 sequence (DNA): TGTGCCACCTGTAAACGTGGGGCCACTGAAGCTTTCTTT. It codes for CATCKRGATEAFF. Full variable domain (missing parts from reference TRBV15 and TRBJ1-1): DAMVIQNPRYQVTQFGKPVTLSCSQTLNHNVMYWYQQKSSQAPKLLFHYYDKDFNNEADTPDNFQSRRPNTSFCFLDIRSPGLGDTAMYLCATCKRGATEAFFGQGTRLTVV.